These T cell receptor beta chains were read from a single sample in a study of blood T cell repertoires in COVID-19. Sequencing used immunoSEQ multiplex PCR; TCRdb keeps in-frame clones, though not all of them. The data show 100,000 to 150,000 clones, about 85% seen once. The sequenced sample was peripheral blood. The receptors here all came from a man in his sixties with acute or convalescent COVID-19. CDR3s include the opening cysteine and the closing phenylalanine or tryptophan. A D gene is named only where the DNA matches it firmly. Part of the rows lack a size; the others show once, few, many or a class for expanded clones.

V	size	J	D	CDR3	DNA
TRBV25-1	.	TRBJ1-2	TRBD1	CASSVGTGGAHGYTF	TGTGCCAGCAGTGTAGGGACAGGGGGCGCCCATGGCTACACCTTC
TRBV29-1	.	TRBJ1-2	TRBD1	CSVRWDSIYGYTF	TGCAGCGTGCGATGGGACAGCATCTATGGCTACACCTTC
TRBV29-1	.	TRBJ1-1	.	CSVEFLPGNTEAFF	TGCAGCGTTGAATTCTTGCCCGGGAACACTGAAGCTTTCTTT
TRBV29-1	.	TRBJ2-2	.	CSVALTGELFF	TGCAGCGTTGCCCTGACCGGGGAGCTGTTTTTT
TRBV9	.	TRBJ2-5	TRBD2	CASSVVAGVQETQYF	TGTGCCAGCAGCGTAGTAGCGGGGGTACAAGAGACCCAGTACTTC
TRBV5-1	few	TRBJ2-1	.	CASSLGLVPNEQFF	TGCGCCAGCAGCTTGGGACTAGTGCCCAATGAGCAGTTCTTC
TRBV5-1	.	TRBJ2-1	TRBD2	CASSPSGSSYNEQFF	TGCGCCAGCAGCCCTAGCGGGAGCTCCTACAATGAGCAGTTCTTC
TRBV3-1/TRBV3-2	.	TRBJ2-3	.	CASSQRHTDTQYF	TGTGCCAGCAGCCAGAGGCACACAGATACGCAGTATTTT
TRBV29-1	.	TRBJ1-5	.	CSVGWGVNQPQHF	TGCAGCGTTGGGTGGGGGGTCAATCAGCCCCAGCATTTT
TRBV7-9	.	TRBJ1-2	.	CASSITGIYGYTF	TGTGCCAGCAGCATCACAGGGATCTATGGCTACACCTTC
TRBV5-6	.	TRBJ1-3	TRBD1	CASSLPGTGRPGNTIYF	TGTGCCAGCAGCTTACCCGGGACAGGGAGGCCTGGAAACACCATATATTTT
TRBV7-3	few	TRBJ1-3	TRBD1	CASSPGTGGGNTIYF	TGTGCCAGCAGCCCCGGGACAGGGGGCGGAAACACCATATATTTT
TRBV3-1/TRBV3-2	.	TRBJ1-4	TRBD1	CASSQASGGQGADEKLFF	TGTGCCAGCAGCCAAGCTAGTGGGGGACAGGGGGCCGATGAAAAACTGTTTTTT
TRBV27	.	TRBJ2-6	.	CASSTGISSGANVLTF	TGTGCCAGCAGTACAGGCATTAGCTCTGGGGCCAACGTCCTGACTTTC
TRBV24-1	.	TRBJ2-3	TRBD2	CATSDSWTSGTDTQYF	TGTGCCACCAGTGATTCCTGGACTAGCGGCACAGATACGCAGTATTTT
TRBV30	few	TRBJ1-2	TRBD1	CAWRRAGGVNGYTF	TGTGCCTGGAGGAGGGCAGGGGGCGTAAATGGCTACACCTTC
TRBV30	.	TRBJ2-1	.	CAWSSGASPYNEQFF	TGTGCCTGGAGTTCCGGAGCGAGCCCCTACAATGAGCAGTTCTTC
TRBV28	.	TRBJ2-7	TRBD2	CASSLTSGIHEQYF	TGTGCCAGCAGCCTGACTAGCGGGATCCACGAGCAGTACTTC
TRBV19	.	TRBJ1-5	.	CASSQFSLGQGVQPQHF	TGTGCCAGTAGTCAATTCTCACTTGGGCAGGGCGTTCAGCCCCAGCATTTT
TRBV15	.	TRBJ2-1	TRBD2	CATSRGREVYNEQFF	TGTGCCACCAGCAGAGGGCGGGAGGTCTACAATGAGCAGTTCTTC
TRBV2	.	TRBJ2-5	TRBD2	CASSKNGLAGAETQYF	TGTGCCAGCAGTAAGAACGGACTAGCGGGAGCTGAGACCCAGTACTTC
TRBV5-8	few	TRBJ2-1	TRBD2	CASSRYSGSSYNEQFF	TGTGCCAGCAGCCGATATAGCGGGAGCTCCTACAATGAGCAGTTCTTC
TRBV5-4	.	TRBJ2-1	.	CASSLSGSRSYNEQFF	TGTGCCAGCAGCTTGTCTGGGAGTAGGTCCTACAATGAGCAGTTCTTC
TRBV6-1	.	TRBJ1-4	.	CASSEAPGPNEKLFF	TGTGCCAGCAGTGAAGCGCCTGGGCCGAATGAAAAACTGTTTTTT
TRBV5-4	once	TRBJ2-7	TRBD2	CASSLSSGRPYEQYF	TGTGCCAGCAGCTTGTCTAGCGGGAGACCGTACGAGCAGTACTTC
TRBV19	.	TRBJ2-2	.	CASRREEGIKLFF	TGTGCCAGTAGAAGGGAGGAGGGTATTAAGCTGTTTTTT
TRBV18	.	TRBJ2-3	.	CASSPPLTYSTDTQYF	TGTGCCAGCTCACCACCTCTGACATATAGCACAGATACGCAGTATTTT
TRBV7-8	.	TRBJ2-1	.	CASSPQTTHNEQFF	TGTGCCAGCAGCCCCCAGACTACCCACAATGAGCAGTTCTTC
TRBV18	.	TRBJ1-2	.	CASSVTGRWDGYTF	TGTGCCAGCTCAGTGACAGGTCGTTGGGATGGCTACACCTTC
TRBV5-1	.	TRBJ2-7	TRBD1	CASSLMTGGTLEQYF	TGCGCCAGCAGCCTGATGACAGGGGGTACTCTCGAGCAGTACTTC
TRBV9	.	TRBJ2-1	.	CASSVEVGAYNEQFF	TGTGCCAGCAGCGTAGAGGTAGGGGCCTACAATGAGCAGTTCTTC
TRBV3-1/TRBV3-2	.	TRBJ2-5	.	CASSPRGRGLTQETQYF	TGTGCCAGCAGCCCCAGGGGCAGGGGCCTAACTCAAGAGACCCAGTACTTC
TRBV3-1/TRBV3-2	once	TRBJ2-7	TRBD1	CASRDSSYEQYF	TGTGCCAGCCGGGACAGTTCCTACGAGCAGTACTTC
TRBV5-1	.	TRBJ2-7	.	CASSFGNEQYF	TGCGCCAGCAGCTTCGGGAACGAGCAGTACTTC
TRBV28	.	TRBJ2-1	.	CASIPTFSAGYLNEQFF	TGTGCCAGCATTCCCACCTTCTCGGCGGGTTACCTCAATGAGCAGTTCTTC
TRBV29-1	.	TRBJ2-5	TRBD1	CSVEVQGYQETQYF	TGCAGCGTTGAGGTACAGGGGTACCAAGAGACCCAGTACTTC
TRBV10-3	few	TRBJ1-1	TRBD1	CAAGDSQGAYNRMNTEAFF	TGTGCCGCCGGGGACTCTCAGGGGGCCTACAATAGAATGAACACTGAAGCTTTCTTT
TRBV19	.	TRBJ2-7	.	CASSTNARNEQYF	TGTGCCAGTAGTACGAATGCTAGGAACGAGCAGTACTTC
TRBV7-9	.	TRBJ1-6	TRBD1	CASSLGAGQGSPLHF	TGTGCCAGCAGCTTAGGGGCGGGACAGGGTTCACCCCTCCACTTT
TRBV6-1	.	TRBJ2-2	TRBD2	CASSVFTVAGGTGELFF	TGTGCCAGCAGTGTCTTCACAGTAGCGGGAGGCACCGGGGAGCTGTTTTTT
TRBV7-3	few	TRBJ2-5	.	CASSRGQSETQYF	TGTGCCAGCAGCCGAGGACAGTCCGAGACCCAGTACTTC
TRBV6-5	.	TRBJ1-1	.	CASSYSWGGDTEAFF	TGTGCCAGCAGTTACTCGTGGGGGGGGGACACTGAAGCTTTCTTT
TRBV28	.	TRBJ2-7	TRBD1	CASSLGTGSGEQYF	TGTGCCAGCAGTCTTGGGACAGGGTCAGGCGAGCAGTACTTC
TRBV12-3/TRBV12-4	.	TRBJ1-1	.	CASSLVGHEAFF	TGTGCCAGCAGTTTAGTTGGACACGAAGCTTTCTTT
TRBV25-1	.	TRBJ2-5	TRBD1	CASTPQKGTAETQYF	TGTGCCAGCACCCCCCAAAAAGGGACAGCGGAGACCCAGTACTTC
TRBV7-8	few	TRBJ1-2	.	CASSGQANYGYTF	TGTGCCAGCAGCGGACAAGCTAACTATGGCTACACCTTC
TRBV5-1	.	TRBJ2-7	TRBD1	CASSPGTGGSEQYF	TGCGCCAGCAGCCCCGGGACAGGGGGAAGCGAGCAGTACTTC
TRBV5-1	few	TRBJ1-1	.	CASSRPGVLNTEAFF	TGCGCCAGCAGTCGTCCGGGAGTCTTGAACACTGAAGCTTTCTTT